These 5 T cell receptor beta chains came from one sample sequenced in a study of tumor and adjacent non-tumor tissue in lung cancer. The template was RNA from unsorted bulk tissue. Three rounds of nested PCR, following a modified ARM-PCR protocol, produced the TCRbeta library. MiXCR, run by TCRdb on the multiplex PCR reads, gives a single entry per CDR3 protein. The data hold tens of thousands of distinct CDR3 sequences, with under 80% observed a single time. The sequenced sample was lung tumor tissue. The source is a woman in her 50s with non-small cell lung cancer.

In its sample, this clonotype was seen many times. This rearrangement joins TRBV20-1 to TRBJ1-5; TRBD1 is a possible D gene (5 bases). V was cut by 0 bases and J by 2 bases, with 14 bases left in between. Germline assignment: CDR1 DFQATT and CDR2 SNEGSKA (reference sequence). This CDR3 spans 16 amino acids. CDR3: CSARDLLGDGNQPQHF. The CDR3 nucleotides read TGCAGTGCTAGAGATTTGCTAGGGGATGGCAATCAGCCCCAGCATTTT.

As concerns this clonotype: Because it lacks the conserved phenylalanine or tryptophan at the end, this CDR3 is likely a read error. This sequence joins TRBV7-9 and TRBJ1-1, with TRBD1 identical over 7 bases. The CDR3 totals 18 residues. CDR1 is SEHNR and CDR2 is FQNEAQ in the germline V gene (reference sequence). Trimming cost V 5 bases and J 1 base; bases outside gene matches: 16. The CDR3 is CASSETLLQGRTNTEAFV. DNA of the CDR3: TGTGCCAGCAGCGAGACCCTCTTACAGGGGAGGACGAACACTGAAGCTTTCGTT.

The chain uses TRBV6-6 and TRBJ2-7; TRBD1 matches at 8 bases. The germline gives CDR1 MNHNY, CDR2 SVGAGI (reference sequence). The ends lost 6 bases at V and 7 bases at J; junction bases unmatched: 8. This CDR3 has 13 amino acids. CDR3: CASSYDRGKEQYF. CDR3 DNA sequence: TGTGCCAGCAGCTACGACAGGGGCAAGGAGCAGTACTTC.

This chain uses TRBV20-1 with TRBJ2-2; tentatively, D is TRBD2 (5 bases). The CDR3 consists of 12 residues. Germline V gene lookup returns CDR1 DFQATT and CDR2 SNEGSKA (reference sequence). V was cut by 4 bases and J by 7 bases, with 10 bases left in between. CDR3 DNA: TGCAGTGCTACGGGGTGCATCGGGGAGCTGTTTTTT. Its protein product is CSATGCIGELFF.

Many counts were recorded for this clonotype. The rearrangement links TRBV7-9 to TRBJ1-1, with D perhaps TRBD1 (5 bases). The CDR3 is 13 amino acids. V was pared by 5 bases and J by 2 bases, with 9 bases between. The germline V gene encodes CDR1 SEHNR and CDR2 FQNEAQ (reference sequence). The CDR3 bases are TGTGCCAGCAGCCGAACAGGAAACACTGAAGCTTTCTTT. It specifies CASSRTGNTEAFF.